These 9 T cell receptor beta chains were sequenced from one sample in a study of T-cell memory formation after mild COVID-19. TCRdb processed the 5' RACE reads anew with MiXCR; each CDR3 protein has one entry. The sample carries 180,000 or so distinct CDR3 sequences, roughly 10% recorded once. Source material: PBMCs or a T cell subset sorted from them (not recorded which). These receptor sequences come from a man aged 18 to 29 who had mild COVID-19 (a few samples of this study predate the infection). Cell type and time point are not known.

This clonotype appeared many times. The J gene is TRBJ1-5, the V gene TRBV12-3 or TRBV12-4, with TRBD1 identical over 11 bases. The CDR3 is 17 residues long. V gave up 8 bases and J gave up 6 bases; unmatched junction bases: 15. The CDR3 DNA reads as TGTGCCAGCGCCGCCGGACAGGGGGCGAAGTCAGGTCAGCCCCAGCATTTT. Translation: CASAAGQGAKSGQPQHF.

This clonotype was counted between two and nine times. The genes are TRBV7-8 and TRBJ2-1, with 11 nucleotides matching TRBD1. Trimming cost V 0 bases and J 4 bases; bases outside gene matches: 5. The CDR3 totals 17 residues. In germline, CDR1 is SGHVS, CDR2 FQNEAQ. The DNA of the CDR3 is TGTGCCAGCAGCTTAGCGGGAGGGGACAGGGGGTACAATGAGCAGTTCTTC. It translates to CASSLAGGDRGYNEQFF.

This clonotype was detected only a few times. The rearrangement joins TRBV4-3 to TRBJ1-1, with D unresolved. The CDR3 sequence is 13 residues long. Trimming left V 1 base short and J 9 bases short, with 12 bases between. The germline V gene encodes CDR1 LGHNA and CDR2 YSLEER. The CDR3 DNA follows: TGCGCCAGCAGCCAAGCGCTCGGAGGGCAAGCTTTCTTT. This sequence encodes CASSQALGGQAFF.

This clonotype was observed a few times. The chain uses TRBV6-5 and TRBJ2-1; 12 positions match TRBD2. This CDR3 is built from 16 residues. Germline V gives CDR1 MNHEY, CDR2 SVGAGI. The trim removed 5 bases at V and 4 bases at J, leaving 6 bases unmatched. The CDR3 coding sequence is TGTGCCAGCAGTCTCCAACTAGCGGGGGGATACAATGAGCAGTTCTTC. Residues: CASSLQLAGGYNEQFF.

The V gene is TRBV9, the J gene TRBJ2-2; D is undetermined. There are 17 residues in the CDR3. V was cut by 0 bases and J by 2 bases, with 14 bases left in between. CDR1 and CDR2 from the germline V gene are SGDLS and YYNGEE. The CDR3 protein is CASSVAGSPINTGELFF. The CDR3 region has the DNA TGTGCCAGCAGCGTAGCCGGATCCCCGATCAACACCGGGGAGCTGTTTTTT.

This clonotype came up many times. This chain joins TRBV15 and TRBJ2-2; 11 nucleotides agree with TRBD2. CDR3 size: 20 residues. With V trimmed by 0 bases and J by 5 bases, 14 bases remained unmatched. Per the germline V gene, CDR1 is LNHNV and CDR2 is YYDKDF (reference sequence). The CDR3 protein is CATSRDVEVLASGGTGELFF. CDR3 sequence (DNA): TGTGCCACCAGCAGAGATGTAGAGGTGTTGGCTAGCGGGGGGACCGGGGAGCTGTTTTTT.

This clonotype occurred a few times. V is TRBV6-2 or TRBV6-3 and J is TRBJ1-5, with unresolved D. With 2 bases removed from V and 0 bases from J, the gap between germline ends came to 5 bases. CDR1 is MNHEY, CDR2 SVGEGT, per germline. The CDR3 contains 14 residues. This CDR3 is CASSYLLSNQPQHF. The CDR3 bases are TGTGCCAGCAGTTACCTACTTAGCAATCAGCCCCAGCATTTT.

Details on this clonotype: Its ends do not fully match the called genes, so a read error is possible. Written as DNA, the CDR3 is TGTGCCATCAGGGGAGAGGAAGAGACGCAGTACTTC. Encoded protein: CAIRGEEETQYF. The chain recombines TRBV10-3 with TRBJ2-5, with D possibly being TRBD2 (5 bases). The CDR3 sequence is 12 residues long. Germline V gene data show CDR1 as ENHRY and CDR2 as SYGVKD.

This clonotype was counted a single time. The rearrangement links TRBV6-1 to TRBJ1-4; 8 positions agree with TRBD1. This CDR3 is 16 amino acids long. Germline V CDR1 and CDR2: MNHNS, SASEGT. V lost 6 bases and J lost 2; bases outside the gene matches: 8. The DNA of the CDR3 is TGTGCCAGCAGGGGACAGGAGATTTCCACTAATGAAAAACTGTTTTTT. It is translated as CASRGQEISTNEKLFF.